This T cell receptor beta chain originates from a study of blood T cell repertoires in COVID-19. The wider study: T cells, B-cell-depleted T cells, or PBMCs supplied cDNA or gDNA.

In Seattle, patients joined the study during active infection and were tracked longitudinally. Original handling: Amplifying reference gene primers gave estimates of nucleated cell counts. Only in-frame clones appear in the TCRdb table, and some are missing; sequencing was by immunoSEQ multiplex PCR. The DNA was the basis for D and trimming; V, J and clone size are from that table. The sample shows some 300,000 clones, nearly 90% of them seen only once. Trimming cost V 8 bases and J 4 bases, with 9 bases left between them. The CDR3 extends over 13 amino acids. Germline CDR1 is KGHSH and CDR2 is LQKENI.

This TCR came from a woman aged 25 to 39 with COVID-19, enrolled during active disease. V is TRBV18 and J is TRBJ1-6, with D possibly being TRBD1 (6 bases). The sequenced sample was peripheral blood. CDR3 sequence (DNA): TGTGCCAGCGTACAGGGATATAATTCACCCCTCCACTTT. It specifies CASVQGYNSPLHF.